Given below is one T cell receptor beta chain in context. Antigen specificity is unknown. Germline CDR1 is SNHLY and CDR2 is FYNNEI. The CDR3 spans 15 residues. V dropped 3 bases and J dropped 9 bases, with 18 bases sitting between them. This sample is part of a study of identifying expanded T cells in peripheral blood. Points from the study as a whole: Over two and four weeks, about 15 and 19 clones changed, versus around 1.2 between replicates. Approximately 2-week clone count variance significantly increased as total template count grew.

Collection occurred without any documented infections or immune events in donors. Only in-frame clones appear in the TCRdb table, and some are missing; sequencing was by immunoSEQ multiplex PCR. The data contain about 90,000 clones, around 85% of them singletons. The chain carries TRBV2 and TRBJ2-1; maybe TRBD1 (5 bases). Specimen: blood. The TCR sequence derives from a person aged 18-69 years in good health. CDR3 nucleotide sequence: TGTGCCAGCAGTGAGCTTTTTACAGGCATCAGTGAGCAGTTCTTC. Its protein is CASSELFTGISEQFF.